The 32 T cell receptor beta chains presented below share a single source sample, sequenced in a study of shared clonotypes between healthy human individuals. As defined, naive CD8 cells were CD45RO-negative and positively selected for CCR7, with terminally differentiated effector memory CD45RA+ cells excluded. Repertoires were generated with immunoSEQ multiplex PCR, while TCRdb's copy carries only in-frame clones and drops some. The sample has 2 million or so clones, over 85% seen once. The sequenced sample consisted of naive CD8+ T cells sorted from blood. These receptors all stem from a man aged 18 to 29 in good health.

The V and J genes are TRBV4-1 and TRBJ2-1; the D gene is possibly TRBD1 (7 bases). The CDR3 sequence is 18 residues long. CDR1 MGHRA and CDR2 YSYEKL come from the germline V gene. V lost 0 bases and J lost 6, with 21 bases in between. The chain's CDR3 is CASSQDTHDRDSGNEQFF. The CDR3, as DNA: TGCGCCAGCAGCCAAGATACACACGACAGGGACTCCGGCAATGAGCAGTTCTTC.

Of note for this clone: The junction differs from germline at one of its ends, possibly a read error. The CDR3 spells CSVVREDSRDKEQFF. For the CDR3, the DNA is TGCAGCGTTGTGAGGGAGGACAGTCGGGACAAGGAGCAGTTCTTC. The V gene is TRBV29-1, the J gene TRBJ2-1; D possibly matches TRBD1 or TRBD2 (6 bases each). The CDR3 is made up of 15 amino acids. Germline CDR1 is SQVTM and CDR2 is ANQGSEA.

This rearrangement joins TRBV7-9 to TRBJ1-1; unclear D gene. The length of the CDR3 is 14 residues. The germline CDR1 and CDR2 sequences are SEHNR and FQNEAQ (reference sequence). Trimming took off 5 bases at V and 4 bases at J, with 14 bases between the two ends. The CDR3 here is CASSPSTDPTEAFF. For the CDR3, the DNA is TGTGCCAGCAGCCCTTCGACGGACCCCACTGAAGCTTTCTTT.

The rearrangement joins TRBV4-3 to TRBJ1-2, with 7 bases fitting TRBD1. The junction had 4 bases not matched to a gene; V was cut back by 3 bases and J by 6 bases. The CDR3 runs 13 residues. CDR1 and CDR2 from the germline V gene are LGHNA and YSLEER. The CDR3 spells CASSHLTGDGYTF. CDR3 nucleotide sequence: TGCGCCAGCAGCCACCTAACAGGGGATGGCTACACCTTC.

A note on this clone: Other DNA sequences of this sample code for an identical CDR3. The chain has TRBV11-2 and TRBJ2-5, with D unresolved. CDR3 length: 12 amino acids. Deletions cut 1 base from V and 5 bases from J, with 5 bases between. Germline lookup yields CDR1 SGHAT and CDR2 FQNNGV. DNA for the CDR3: TGTGCCAGCAGCTTAGGGTGGGAGACCCAGTACTTC. Translating it yields CASSLGWETQYF.

V is TRBV5-4 and J is TRBJ1-2; D is undetermined. The germline V gene encodes CDR1 SGHNT and CDR2 YYREEE (reference sequence). The CDR3 totals 14 residues. The germline V and J ends were trimmed by 0 bases and 6 bases, with 12 bases remaining between them. The CDR3 DNA is TGTGCCAGCAGCTTGGAGGGAGGAGAACATGGCTACACCTTC. As protein: CASSLEGGEHGYTF.

This chain uses TRBV4-3 with TRBJ1-1, with D tentatively TRBD1 (6 bases). This CDR3 is built from 15 residues. Germline lookup yields CDR1 LGHNA and CDR2 YSLEER. Trimming stripped 1 base from V and 4 bases from J, with 13 bases between. The CDR3 sequence: CASSQARGGATEAFF. The CDR3 nucleotides are TGCGCCAGCAGCCAAGCCCGCGGGGGGGCCACTGAAGCTTTCTTT.

As for this clone: This CDR3 is also generated by other DNA sequences in the sample. This sequence joins TRBV6-5 and TRBJ2-7; TRBD1 matches at 11 bases. This CDR3 has 15 amino acids. CDR1 and CDR2 (germline): MNHEY, SVGAGI. Losses at the gene ends were 0 bases for V and 7 bases for J; bases not matched to a gene: 5. As DNA, the CDR3 is TGTGCCAGCAGTTACTCGGGACAGGGGGGAGATGAGCAGTACTTC. Its translation: CASSYSGQGGDEQYF.

The rearrangement links TRBV5-6 to TRBJ2-7, with D tentatively TRBD1 (6 bases). The V end lost 3 bases, the J end lost 3 bases, and 13 bases lay between the germline ends. The CDR3 spans 14 residues. Germline values: CDR1 SGHDT, CDR2 YYEEEE. The CDR3 loop reads CASSSGTLFYEQYF. CDR3 coding DNA: TGTGCCAGCAGCTCCGGGACACTTTTCTACGAGCAGTACTTC.

V is TRBV12-2 and J is TRBJ2-7; TRBD2, the table's D call, lacks a check against the DNA. TRBV12-2 is listed as a pseudogene. CDR3 length: 15 residues. DNA for the CDR3: TGTGCAAGTCGCCCTAGCCGGCGGGAGGGTTACGAGCAGTACTTC. Protein: CASRPSRREGYEQYF.

This sequence joins TRBV9 and TRBJ2-7; TRBD2 matches at 7 bases. V was clipped by 4 bases and J by 2 bases; unmatched bases: 6. This CDR3 is built from 14 residues. Germline lookup yields CDR1 SGDLS and CDR2 YYNGEE. CDR3 region: CASSPRDYTYEQYF. The CDR3 bases are TGTGCCAGCAGCCCACGGGACTACACCTACGAGCAGTACTTC. The full variable domain, in which reference TRBV9 and TRBJ2-7 provide the parts outside the CDR3, is DSGVTQTPKHLITATGQRVTLRCSPRSGDLSVYWYQQSLDQGLQFLIQYYNGEERAKGNILERFSAQQFPDLHSELNLSSLELGDSALYFCASSPRDYTYEQYFGPGTRLTVT.

This chain joins TRBV2 and TRBJ2-1; 7 bases align to TRBD2. Germline values: CDR1 SNHLY, CDR2 FYNNEI. The CDR3 runs to 14 residues. J lost 5 bases, V lost 4 bases, and 5 bases had no gene match. CDR3 nucleotide sequence: TGTGCCAGCAGTGGGGGGACTATTAACAATGAGCAGTTCTTC. This translates into CASSGGTINNEQFF.

The chain joins TRBV27 to TRBJ2-1; 10 bases agree with TRBD1. Germline lookup yields CDR1 MNHEY and CDR2 SMNVEV (reference sequence). The CDR3 spans 15 residues. J lost 6 bases, V lost 2 bases, and 4 bases had no gene match. The CDR3 region has the DNA TGTGCCAGCAGTTTACTGGGACAGGGGATCAATGAGCAGTTCTTC. Protein product: CASSLLGQGINEQFF.

This chain joins TRBV11-2 and TRBJ2-7, with no clear D. The V gene's germline CDR1 is SGHAT and CDR2 FQNNGV. V was trimmed by 5 bases and J by 5 bases, leaving 10 bases between them. CDR3 length equals 12 residues. The CDR3 coding sequence is TGTGCCAGCAGCCGGACGAGGAACGAGCAGTACTTC. Translated, it gives CASSRTRNEQYF. Filled out from reference TRBV11-2 and TRBJ2-7, the complete variable domain reads EAGVAQSPRYKIIEKRQSVAFWCNPISGHATLYWYQQILGQGPKLLIQFQNNGVVDDSQLPKDRFSAERLKGVDSTLKIQPAKLEDSAVYLCASSRTRNEQYFGPGTRLTVT.

The V call is TRBV5-1, the J call TRBJ2-7, with TRBD1 matching over 8 bases. The CDR3 has 15 amino acids. The germline CDR1 and CDR2 sequences are SGHRS and YFSETQ. Trimming at V came to 0 bases and at J to 4 bases, leaving 6 bases not matched to a gene. CDR3 nucleotide sequence: TGCGCCAGCAGCTTGGATCCAGGGGGCCCTTACGAGCAGTACTTC. It yields the protein CASSLDPGGPYEQYF.

Note on this clone: Other DNA sequences in the same sample also yield this CDR3. J is TRBJ1-2 and V is TRBV27; D remains ambiguous. The germline V gene has CDR1 MNHEY and CDR2 SMNVEV (reference sequence). The CDR3 loop spans 13 amino acids. Trimming stripped 0 bases from V and 4 bases from J, with 6 bases between. The CDR3 reads CASSLSGSYGYTF. CDR3 nucleotide sequence: TGTGCCAGCAGTTTATCGGGCAGCTATGGCTACACCTTC.

V gene TRBV5-8 combines with J gene TRBJ2-3, with 8 positions matching TRBD2. This CDR3 has 14 amino acids. Germline values: CDR1 SGHTS, CDR2 YDEGEE. Trimming removed 4 bases from V and 4 bases from J; junction bases left unmatched: 5. The CDR3 DNA sequence: TGTGCCAGCAGCGTAGCGGGGTTTGCAGATACGCAGTATTTT. Protein: CASSVAGFADTQYF.

The chain uses TRBV19 and TRBJ1-2; no clear D. Per the germline V gene, CDR1 is LNHDA and CDR2 is SQIVND (reference sequence). There are 11 residues in the CDR3. The V and J ends lost 6 bases and 2 bases respectively, with 4 bases between them. In nucleotides, the CDR3 is TGTGCCAGTAGGGCGAACTATGGCTACACCTTC. Translated: CASRANYGYTF.

A single count supports this clone. The chain uses TRBV4-1 and TRBJ2-7; 8 nucleotides line up with TRBD2. Germline-derived CDR1 and CDR2 are MGHRA and YSYEKL. V shed 1 base, J shed 4 bases, and the junction held 6 bases outside the gene matches. This CDR3 comprises 15 residues. In nucleotides, the CDR3 is TGCGCCAGCAGCCAAGCCGGGAGGGGTGGATACGAGCAGTACTTC. Protein sequence: CASSQAGRGGYEQYF.

The rearrangement links TRBV30 to TRBJ2-3, with 8 bases aligning to TRBD2. Per the germline V gene, CDR1 is GTSNPN and CDR2 is SVGIG (reference sequence). There are 16 residues in the CDR3. The V gene end was trimmed by 0 bases and the J gene end by 2 bases; junction bases not matched to a gene: 7. The CDR3: CAWSVLKRETTDTQYF. The CDR3 coding sequence is TGTGCCTGGAGTGTACTAAAGCGGGAGACCACAGATACGCAGTATTTT.

This clone was recorded once. This rearrangement joins TRBV4-1 to TRBJ2-7, with 7 bases lining up with TRBD1. The junction had 6 bases not matched to a gene; V was cut back by 4 bases and J by 0 bases. Germline loops: CDR1 MGHRA, CDR2 YSYEKL. CDR3 length: 15 amino acids. CDR3 in amino acids: CASSRNTGASYEQYF. The CDR3 nucleotides read TGCGCCAGCAGCCGTAATACAGGGGCCTCCTACGAGCAGTACTTC.

Comments on this clone: Other DNA sequences in this sample translate to the same CDR3. The chain employs TRBV6-1 and TRBJ2-7, with 10 bases matching TRBD1. Germline CDR1 MNHNS, CDR2 SASEGT. The CDR3 is 15 residues long. V trimming: 1 base; J trimming: 2 bases; junction bases outside the gene matches: 2. In nucleotides, the CDR3 is TGTGCCAGCAGTGAAGTGGGACAGGGGCCCTACGAGCAGTACTTC. This translates into CASSEVGQGPYEQYF.

The chain uses TRBV27 and TRBJ1-2, with 8 bases lining up with TRBD1. V shed 6 bases, J shed 7 bases, and the junction held 4 bases outside the gene matches. Germline V CDR1 and CDR2: MNHEY, SMNVEV (reference sequence). This CDR3 is 12 amino acids long. CDR3 sequence (DNA): TGTGCCAGCAGACAGGGGGGAGGTGGCTACACCTTC. It is translated as CASRQGGGGYTF.

With regard to this clone: An end of the junction differs from the germline gene, which may be a read error. The J gene is TRBJ2-1, the V gene TRBV4-1; tentatively, D is TRBD1 (6 bases). CDR3 length: 14 amino acids. Germline CDR1 is MGHRA and CDR2 is YSYEKL. The chain's CDR3 is CAGSLRQGNNEQFF. In DNA, the CDR3 is TGCGCCGGCAGCCTTAGGCAGGGGAACAATGAGCAGTTCTTC.

This chain links TRBV10-3 with TRBJ1-5, with D unresolved. Germline CDR1 reads ENHRY; CDR2 reads SYGVKD. There are 14 residues in the CDR3. V lost 2 bases and J 6 bases, leaving 11 bases between the germline ends. The CDR3 DNA is TGTGCCATCAGTGAGCCGGGGTCCGGTCAGCCCCAGCATTTT. Translation: CAISEPGSGQPQHF.

The chain links TRBV4-1 to TRBJ2-7; TRBD2 is a possible D gene (5 bases). The CDR3 totals 16 residues. Germline CDR1 and CDR2: MGHRA and YSYEKL. V lost 0 bases and J 9 bases, leaving 21 bases between the germline ends. The CDR3 reads CASSQEPGYLREGQYF. In DNA form, the CDR3 reads TGCGCCAGCAGCCAAGAGCCGGGGTATCTACGAGAAGGGCAGTACTTC.

Concerning this clone itself: Other DNA sequences of this sample code for an identical CDR3. This chain joins TRBV29-1 and TRBJ1-2, with 9 bases identical to TRBD1. CDR1 is SQVTM, CDR2 ANQGSEA, per germline. After removal of 4 bases from V and 5 bases from J, the junction contained 5 bases not matched to a gene. There are 13 residues in the CDR3. This chain's CDR3 is CSVVGTGNYGYTF. CDR3 DNA: TGCAGCGTTGTCGGGACAGGGAATTATGGCTACACCTTC.

This chain links TRBV13 with TRBJ2-2; the match to TRBD1 covers 9 bases. The CDR3 spans 16 residues. The V gene end was trimmed by 4 bases and the J gene end by 9 bases; junction bases not matched to a gene: 12. CDR1 PRHDT and CDR2 FYEKMQ come from the germline V gene (reference sequence). CDR3 sequence (DNA): TGTGCCAGCAGCTCACCGGGACAGGGTGGGAACTGGGAGCTGTTTTTT. This translates into CASSSPGQGGNWELFF.

The rearrangement links TRBV6-5 to TRBJ1-2; D is unresolved. The CDR3 has 13 amino acids. Trimming left V 7 bases short and J 4 bases short, with 13 bases between. The germline CDR1 and CDR2 sequences are MNHEY and SVGAGI. CDR3 sequence reads: CASKSREGYGYTF. The CDR3 DNA follows: TGTGCCAGCAAGTCCCGGGAGGGCTATGGCTACACCTTC.

This clone was found many times. V is TRBV27 and J is TRBJ2-7; D uncertain. Trimming left V 6 bases short and J 3 bases short, with 9 bases between. This CDR3 comprises 12 residues. Per germline, CDR1 MNHEY and CDR2 SMNVEV (reference sequence). Written as DNA, the CDR3 is TGTGCCAGCAGGAGAGGATTCTACGAGCAGTACTTC. It yields the protein CASRRGFYEQYF.

CDR3 protein: CAWREIGEQFF. The CDR3 DNA sequence: TGTGCCTGGAGGGAGATAGGGGAGCAGTTCTTC. V and J are TRBV30 and TRBJ2-1; D is undetermined. V dropped 3 bases and J dropped 10 bases, with 10 bases sitting between them. This CDR3 contains 11 residues. CDR1 is GTSNPN, CDR2 SVGIG, per germline (reference sequence). The complete variable domain, with remaining parts taken from reference TRBV30 and TRBJ2-1, reads SQTIHQWPATLVQPVGSPLSLECTVEGTSNPNLYWYRQAAGRGLQLLFYSVGIGQISSEVPQNLSASRPQDRQFILSSKKLLLSDSGFYLCAWREIGEQFFGPGTRLTVL.

The rearrangement uses TRBV30 and TRBJ1-1; no firm D call. V was trimmed by 3 bases and J by 0 bases, leaving 11 bases between them. Germline V CDR1 and CDR2: GTSNPN, SVGIG (reference sequence). The CDR3 contains 14 residues. The CDR3 loop is CAWSRRGMNTEAFF. DNA of the CDR3: TGTGCCTGGAGCCGAAGAGGGATGAACACTGAAGCTTTCTTT.